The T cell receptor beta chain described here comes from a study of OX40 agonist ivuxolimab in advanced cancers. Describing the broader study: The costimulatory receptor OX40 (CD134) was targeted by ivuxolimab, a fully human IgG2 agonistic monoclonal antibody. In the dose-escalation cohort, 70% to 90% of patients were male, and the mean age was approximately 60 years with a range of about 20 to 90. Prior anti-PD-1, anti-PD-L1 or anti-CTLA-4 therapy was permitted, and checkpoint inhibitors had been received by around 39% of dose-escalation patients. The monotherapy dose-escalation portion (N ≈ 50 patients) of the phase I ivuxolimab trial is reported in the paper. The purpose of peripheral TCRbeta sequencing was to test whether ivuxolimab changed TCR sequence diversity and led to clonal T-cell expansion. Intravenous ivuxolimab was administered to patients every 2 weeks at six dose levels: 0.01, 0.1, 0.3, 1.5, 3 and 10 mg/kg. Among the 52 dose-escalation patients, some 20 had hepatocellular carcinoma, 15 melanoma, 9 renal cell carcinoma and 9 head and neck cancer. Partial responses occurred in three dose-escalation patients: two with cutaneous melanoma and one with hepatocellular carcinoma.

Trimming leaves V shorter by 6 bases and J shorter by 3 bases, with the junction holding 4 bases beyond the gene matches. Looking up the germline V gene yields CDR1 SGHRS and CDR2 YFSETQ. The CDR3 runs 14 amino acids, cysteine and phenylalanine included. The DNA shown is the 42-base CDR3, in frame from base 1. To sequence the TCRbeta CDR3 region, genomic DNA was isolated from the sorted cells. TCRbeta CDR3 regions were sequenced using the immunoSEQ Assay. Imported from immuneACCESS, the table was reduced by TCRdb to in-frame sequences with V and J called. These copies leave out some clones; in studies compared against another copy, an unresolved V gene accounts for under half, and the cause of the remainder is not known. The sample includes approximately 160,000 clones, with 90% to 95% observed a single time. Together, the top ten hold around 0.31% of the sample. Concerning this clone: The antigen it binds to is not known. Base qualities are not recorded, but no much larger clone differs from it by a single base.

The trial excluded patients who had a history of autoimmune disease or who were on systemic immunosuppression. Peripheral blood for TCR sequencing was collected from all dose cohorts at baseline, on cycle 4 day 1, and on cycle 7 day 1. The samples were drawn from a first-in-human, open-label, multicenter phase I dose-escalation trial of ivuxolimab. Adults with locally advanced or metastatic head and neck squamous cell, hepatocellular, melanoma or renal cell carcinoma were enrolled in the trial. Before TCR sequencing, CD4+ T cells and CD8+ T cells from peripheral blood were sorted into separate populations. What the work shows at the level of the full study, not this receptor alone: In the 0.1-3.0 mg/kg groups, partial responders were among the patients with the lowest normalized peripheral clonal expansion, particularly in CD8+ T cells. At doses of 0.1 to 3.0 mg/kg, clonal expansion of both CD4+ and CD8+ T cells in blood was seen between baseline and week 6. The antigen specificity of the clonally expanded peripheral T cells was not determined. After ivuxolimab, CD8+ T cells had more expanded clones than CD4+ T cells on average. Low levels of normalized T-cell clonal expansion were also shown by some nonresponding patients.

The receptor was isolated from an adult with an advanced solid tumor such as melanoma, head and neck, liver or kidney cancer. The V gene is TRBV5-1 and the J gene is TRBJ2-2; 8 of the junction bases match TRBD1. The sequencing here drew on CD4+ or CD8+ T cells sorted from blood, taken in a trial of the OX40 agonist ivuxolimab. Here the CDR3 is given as CASTDRADTGELFF. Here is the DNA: TGCGCCAGCACGGACAGGGCGGACACCGGGGAGCTGTTTTTT.